These 13 T cell receptor beta chains originate from one sample sequenced in a study of blood T cell repertoires in COVID-19. This table comes from immunoSEQ multiplex PCR, and its TCRdb copy is limited to in-frame clones, with some not included. The sample includes hundreds of thousands of clones, about 85% of them seen just once. Sequencing was carried out using PBMCs or T cells enriched from blood (not recorded which). Receptors were obtained from a woman aged 18-29 years with acute COVID-19.

This clone was recorded once. The chain combines TRBV4-1 with TRBJ2-7, with a tentative D call TRBD1 (6 bases). The CDR3 covers 15 residues. Germline assignment: CDR1 MGHRA and CDR2 YSYEKL. The V end lost 1 base, the J end lost 5 bases, and 15 bases lay between the germline ends. In nucleotides, the CDR3 is TGCGCCAGCAGCCAAGGTGGGACATGGATCGACGAGCAGTACTTC. It codes for CASSQGGTWIDEQYF.

As to this clone: One end of the junction is discordant with germline, which a read error may explain. This chain connects TRBV27 to TRBJ1-2; TRBD1 matches at 7 bases. CDR1 MNHEY and CDR2 SMNVEV come from the germline V gene (reference sequence). There are 14 residues in the CDR3. As DNA, the CDR3 is TGTGCCAGCAGCGGGGACAGTCCTCCCTATGGCTACACTTTC. Translation gives CASSGDSPPYGYTF.

The chain has TRBV4-1 and TRBJ1-4; 11 nucleotides agree with TRBD1. With V trimmed by 6 bases and J by 0 bases, 6 bases remained unmatched. The CDR3 is 17 amino acids. Per germline, CDR1 MGHRA and CDR2 YSYEKL. CDR3 in amino acids: CASRPGQGAPTNEKLFF. In DNA form, the CDR3 reads TGCGCCAGCAGACCCGGACAGGGGGCTCCAACTAATGAAAAACTGTTTTTT.

V is TRBV2 and J is TRBJ1-4; maybe TRBD1 (5 bases). V lost 2 bases and J 2 bases, leaving 9 bases between the germline ends. CDR1 and CDR2 from the germline V gene are SNHLY and FYNNEI. The CDR3 runs to 15 residues. In DNA, the CDR3 is TGTGCCAGCAGTGAAATATGGGGCACTAATGAAAAACTGTTTTTT. Its translation is CASSEIWGTNEKLFF.

V gene TRBV4-3 combines with J gene TRBJ1-6, with D uncertain. The CDR3 is 15 amino acids. V lost 1 base, J lost 7 bases, and 11 bases lay in between. Germline V gene sequence: CDR1 LGHNA, CDR2 YSLEER. This CDR3 reads CASSQVREVNSPLHF. CDR3 DNA: TGCGCCAGCAGCCAAGTACGAGAGGTGAATTCACCCCTCCACTTT.

The rearrangement joins TRBV7-9 to TRBJ2-1; 7 bases agree with TRBD2. V trimming: 5 bases; J trimming: 4 bases; junction bases outside the gene matches: 5. CDR1 is SEHNR and CDR2 is FQNEAQ in the germline V gene (reference sequence). This CDR3 comprises 14 residues. This chain's CDR3 is CASSRASGYNEQFF. CDR3 nucleotide sequence: TGTGCCAGCAGCCGGGCTAGCGGTTACAATGAGCAGTTCTTC.

This sequence joins TRBV6-5 and TRBJ2-2; D remains unclear. The CDR3 consists of 14 residues. The germline V gene has CDR1 MNHEY and CDR2 SVGAGI. Trimming pared 4 bases from V and 4 bases from J, leaving 10 bases between. This chain's CDR3 is CASSSDTFTGELFF. DNA for the CDR3: TGTGCCAGCAGTTCTGACACCTTCACCGGGGAGCTGTTTTTT.

Written as DNA, the CDR3 is TGTGCCAGCAGCTTGGGACAAGTTCCCTCTGGGGCCAACGTCCTGACTTTC. Translating gives CASSLGQVPSGANVLTF. The chain has TRBV9 and TRBJ2-6; possible D gene TRBD1, 6 bases. CDR1 SGDLS and CDR2 YYNGEE come from the germline V gene. CDR3 length equals 17 residues. Trimming removed 4 bases at V and 0 bases at J, with 14 bases between.

As to this clone: Within the sample, other DNA sequences also encode this same CDR3. The rearrangement links TRBV15 to TRBJ2-7, with 9 nucleotides matching TRBD1. The germline V gene encodes CDR1 LNHNV and CDR2 YYDKDF (reference sequence). V lost 3 bases, J lost 2 bases, and 2 bases stayed unmatched. This CDR3 contains 14 residues. DNA of the CDR3: TGTGCCACCAGCAGGGGACAGGGTCCCTACGAGCAGTACTTC. This gives the protein CATSRGQGPYEQYF.

The chain joins TRBV5-4 to TRBJ1-1, with TRBD1 matching over 8 bases. This CDR3 is 16 amino acids long. V trimming: 3 bases; J trimming: 0 bases; junction bases outside the gene matches: 7. Germline values: CDR1 SGHNT, CDR2 YYREEE (reference sequence). The CDR3 sequence: CASSWSNRGVNTEAFF. The CDR3 DNA sequence: TGTGCCAGCAGCTGGTCAAACAGGGGGGTGAACACTGAAGCTTTCTTT.

This clone was observed at least ten times. The rearrangement links TRBV6-4 to TRBJ2-2; TRBD2 agrees at 8 bases. This CDR3 contains 16 residues. The germline CDR1 and CDR2 sequences are MRHNA and SNTAGT. V shed 3 bases, J shed 1 base, and the junction held 4 bases outside the gene matches. CDR3 bases: TGTGCCAGCAGTGAGGGACTAGGAGGGAACACCGGGGAGCTGTTTTTT. This gives the protein CASSEGLGGNTGELFF.

The chain recombines TRBV6-5 with TRBJ2-7; possibly TRBD2 for D (5 bases). Looked up from germline, CDR1 is MNHEY and CDR2 is SVGAGI. The length of the CDR3 is 14 residues. The germline V and J ends were trimmed by 6 bases and 2 bases, with 14 bases remaining between them. CDR3 nucleotides: TGTGCCAGCAGCCGGACTCTGGGCACCTACGAGCAGTACTTC. This sequence encodes CASSRTLGTYEQYF.

The chain couples TRBV6-5 to TRBJ2-3; unclear D gene. The germline V gene encodes CDR1 MNHEY and CDR2 SVGAGI. V lost 6 bases, J lost 7 bases, and 20 bases lay in between. CDR3 size: 15 residues. The CDR3 reads CASRTSGLEWNTQYF. The CDR3 region has the DNA TGTGCCAGCAGAACCTCCGGGTTGGAATGGAATACGCAGTATTTT.